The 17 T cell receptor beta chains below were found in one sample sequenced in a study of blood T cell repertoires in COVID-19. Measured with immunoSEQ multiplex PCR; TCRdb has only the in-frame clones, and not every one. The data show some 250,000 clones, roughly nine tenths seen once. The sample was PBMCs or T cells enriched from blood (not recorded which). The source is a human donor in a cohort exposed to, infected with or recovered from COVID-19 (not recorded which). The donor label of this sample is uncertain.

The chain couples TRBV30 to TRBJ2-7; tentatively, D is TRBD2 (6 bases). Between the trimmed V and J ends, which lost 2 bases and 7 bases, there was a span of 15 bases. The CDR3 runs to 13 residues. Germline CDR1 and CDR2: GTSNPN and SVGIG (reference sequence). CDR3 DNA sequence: TGTGCCTGGAGTTCGGGGGAAATGGTAGAGCAGTACTTC. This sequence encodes CAWSSGEMVEQYF.

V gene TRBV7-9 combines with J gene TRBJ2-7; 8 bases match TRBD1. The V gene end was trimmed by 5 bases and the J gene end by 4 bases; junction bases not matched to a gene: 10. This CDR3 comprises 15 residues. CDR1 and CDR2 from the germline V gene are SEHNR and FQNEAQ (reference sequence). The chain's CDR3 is CASSTPPGQAYEQYF. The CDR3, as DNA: TGTGCCAGCAGCACTCCGCCGGGACAGGCTTACGAGCAGTACTTC. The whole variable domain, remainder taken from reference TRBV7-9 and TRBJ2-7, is DTGVSQNPRHKITKRGQNVTFRCDPISEHNRLYWYRQTLGQGPEFLTYFQNEAQLEKSRLLSDRFSAERPKGSFSTLEIQRTEQGDSAMYLCASSTPPGQAYEQYFGPGTRLTVT.

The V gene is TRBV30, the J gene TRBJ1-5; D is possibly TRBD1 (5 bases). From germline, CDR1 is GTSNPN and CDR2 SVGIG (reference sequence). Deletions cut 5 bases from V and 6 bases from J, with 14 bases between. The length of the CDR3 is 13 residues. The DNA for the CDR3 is TGTGCCTGGGCCCGGCAGGGAACTCAGCCCCAGCATTTT. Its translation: CAWARQGTQPQHF.

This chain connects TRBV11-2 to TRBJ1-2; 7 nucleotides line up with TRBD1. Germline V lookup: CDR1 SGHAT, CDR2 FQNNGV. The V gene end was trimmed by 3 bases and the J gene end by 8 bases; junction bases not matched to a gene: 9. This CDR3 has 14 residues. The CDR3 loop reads CASSFQPGGWGYTF. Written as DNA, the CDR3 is TGTGCCAGCAGCTTTCAACCAGGGGGTTGGGGCTACACCTTC.

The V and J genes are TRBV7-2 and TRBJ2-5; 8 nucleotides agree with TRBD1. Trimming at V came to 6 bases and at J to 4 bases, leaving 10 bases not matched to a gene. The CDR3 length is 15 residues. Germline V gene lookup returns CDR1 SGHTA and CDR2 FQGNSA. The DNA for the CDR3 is TGTGCCAGCAGACCAGGGGGCCCTGGGCTAGAGACCCAGTACTTC. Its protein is CASRPGGPGLETQYF.

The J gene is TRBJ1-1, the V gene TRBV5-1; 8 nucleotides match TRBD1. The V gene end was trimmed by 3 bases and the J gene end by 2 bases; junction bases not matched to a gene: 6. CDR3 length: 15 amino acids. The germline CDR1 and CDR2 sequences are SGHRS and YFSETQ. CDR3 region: CASSWQGARNTEAFF. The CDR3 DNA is TGCGCCAGCAGCTGGCAGGGGGCCCGAAACACTGAAGCTTTCTTT.

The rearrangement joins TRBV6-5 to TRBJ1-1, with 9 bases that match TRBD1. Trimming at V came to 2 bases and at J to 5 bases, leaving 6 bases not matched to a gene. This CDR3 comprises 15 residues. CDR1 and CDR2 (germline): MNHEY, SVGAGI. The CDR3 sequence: CASSYLGQGQTEAFF. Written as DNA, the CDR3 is TGTGCCAGCAGTTACCTTGGACAGGGGCAAACTGAAGCTTTCTTT.

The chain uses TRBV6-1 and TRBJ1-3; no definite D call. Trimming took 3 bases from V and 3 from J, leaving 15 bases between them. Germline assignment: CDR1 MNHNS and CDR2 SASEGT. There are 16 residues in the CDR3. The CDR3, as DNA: TGTGCCAGCAGTGACCGATTTTCGGTAAATGGAAACACCATATATTTT. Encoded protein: CASSDRFSVNGNTIYF.

The CDR3 protein is CASSRNGQGNTEAFF. Here the CDR3 DNA reads TGTGCCAGCAGCCGCAACGGACAGGGAAACACTGAAGCTTTCTTT. The chain carries TRBV3-1 (or the pseudogene TRBV3-2) and TRBJ1-1; 8 positions agree with TRBD1. The CDR3 is made up of 15 amino acids. CDR1 and CDR2 (germline): LGHDT, YNNKEL (reference sequence). V was clipped by 4 bases and J by 2 bases; unmatched bases: 6.

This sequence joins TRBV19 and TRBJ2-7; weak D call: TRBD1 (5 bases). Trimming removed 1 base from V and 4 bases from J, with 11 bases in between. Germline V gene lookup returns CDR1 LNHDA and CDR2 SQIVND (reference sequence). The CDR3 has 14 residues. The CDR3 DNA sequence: TGTGCCAGTAGTATAGGCGACAGTGGGTACGAGCAGTACTTC. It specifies CASSIGDSGYEQYF.

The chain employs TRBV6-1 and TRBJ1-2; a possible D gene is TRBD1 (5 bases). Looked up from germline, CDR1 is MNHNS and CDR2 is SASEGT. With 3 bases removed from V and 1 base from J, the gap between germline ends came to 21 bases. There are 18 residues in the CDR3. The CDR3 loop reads CASSDSIHGPGLNYGYTF. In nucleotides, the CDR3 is TGTGCCAGCAGTGATAGTATTCATGGGCCGGGACTTAACTATGGCTACACCTTC.

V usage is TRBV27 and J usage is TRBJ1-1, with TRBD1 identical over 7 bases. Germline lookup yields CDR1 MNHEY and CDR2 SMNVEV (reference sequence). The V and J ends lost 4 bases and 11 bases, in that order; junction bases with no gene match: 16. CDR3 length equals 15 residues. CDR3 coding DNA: TGTGCCAGCAGTTCGACACAGGGGCCGATTTTCGCGGCTTTCTTT. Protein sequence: CASSSTQGPIFAAFF.

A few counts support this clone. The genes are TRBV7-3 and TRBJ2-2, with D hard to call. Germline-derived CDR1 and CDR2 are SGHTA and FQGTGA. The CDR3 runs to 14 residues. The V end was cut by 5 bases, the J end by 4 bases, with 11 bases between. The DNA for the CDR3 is TGTGCCAGCAGCCTGAGGTCGAGCACCGGGGAGCTGTTTTTT. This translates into CASSLRSSTGELFF.

CDR3 in DNA: TGTGCCAGCAGGCCCGGGTTCTTC. Translation: CASRPGFF. The chain uses TRBV27 and TRBJ2-1; D remains ambiguous. The CDR3 totals 8 residues. Trimming pared 6 bases from V and 15 bases from J, leaving 6 bases between. CDR1 and CDR2 (germline): MNHEY, SMNVEV (reference sequence).

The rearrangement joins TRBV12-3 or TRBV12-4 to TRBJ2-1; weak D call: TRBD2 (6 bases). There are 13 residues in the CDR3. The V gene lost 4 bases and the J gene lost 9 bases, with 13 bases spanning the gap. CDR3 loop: CASSSISGGEQFF. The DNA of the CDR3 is TGTGCCAGCAGTTCTATTAGCGGTGGTGAGCAGTTCTTC.

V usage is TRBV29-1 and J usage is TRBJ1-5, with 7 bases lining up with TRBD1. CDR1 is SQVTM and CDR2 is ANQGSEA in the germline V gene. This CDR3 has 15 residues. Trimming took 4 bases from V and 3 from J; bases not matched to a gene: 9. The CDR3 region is CSVAWDSHSNQPQHF. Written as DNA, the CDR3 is TGCAGCGTTGCATGGGACAGCCACTCCAATCAGCCCCAGCATTTT.

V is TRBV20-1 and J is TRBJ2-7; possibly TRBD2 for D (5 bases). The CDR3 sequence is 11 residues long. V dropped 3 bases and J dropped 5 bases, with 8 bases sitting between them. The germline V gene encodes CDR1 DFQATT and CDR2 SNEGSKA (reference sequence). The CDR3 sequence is CSASPGNEQYF. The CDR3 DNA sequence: TGCAGTGCTAGTCCGGGGAACGAGCAGTACTTC.